This T cell receptor beta chain stems from a study of Ad26.COV2.S vaccination and SARS-CoV-2 variants. Study conclusions and caveats: The placebo group had lower spike-specific TCR breadth than the vaccine recipients did.

TCRdb keeps only in-frame clones here, not all; method: immunoSEQ multiplex PCR. The sample yields a few hundred thousand clones, approximately 88% seen once. About this clone: The antigen is not known.

Stated treatment: 15 to 20 received Ad26.COV2.S at low or high dose, single or two shots; 5 received placebo; per-sample allocation not given. On day 63 after the first injection, vaccine and placebo recipients gave samples. An Ad26 vector that expressed Wuhan-strain SARS-CoV-2 spike constituted the vaccine. CDR3 length: 13 residues. The germline V gene encodes CDR1 SGHRS and CDR2 YFSETQ. Trimming shortened V by 3 bases and J by 3 bases, and 10 bases separated the two germline ends. This material consisted of peripheral blood, taken in a trial of Ad26.COV2.S vaccine versus placebo. The gene calls are TRBV5-1 and TRBJ2-7; maybe TRBD2 (5 bases). The origin of this receptor is a person between 18 and 65 years old who received the Ad26.COV2.S COVID-19 vaccine or a placebo. The DNA of the CDR3 is TGCGCCAGCAGCTGGGAGACTAACTACGAGCAGTACTTC. Translated: CASSWETNYEQYF.